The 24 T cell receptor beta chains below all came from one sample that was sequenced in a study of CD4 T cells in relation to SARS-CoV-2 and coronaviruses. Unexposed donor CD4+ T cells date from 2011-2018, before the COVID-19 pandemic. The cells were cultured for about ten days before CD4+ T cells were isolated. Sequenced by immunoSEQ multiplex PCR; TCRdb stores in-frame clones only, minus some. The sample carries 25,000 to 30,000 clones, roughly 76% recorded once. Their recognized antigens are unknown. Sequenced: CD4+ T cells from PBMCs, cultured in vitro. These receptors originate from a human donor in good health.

DNA for the CDR3: TGTGCCAGCAGGGGGACGGTAGCCAAAAACATTCAGTACTTC. Its protein is CASRGTVAKNIQYF. The chain links TRBV6-5 to TRBJ2-4; D tentatively reads TRBD1 or TRBD2 (5 bases each). The V end was cut by 6 bases, the J end by 0 bases, with 9 bases between. Germline values: CDR1 MNHEY, CDR2 SVGAGI. The CDR3 totals 14 residues.

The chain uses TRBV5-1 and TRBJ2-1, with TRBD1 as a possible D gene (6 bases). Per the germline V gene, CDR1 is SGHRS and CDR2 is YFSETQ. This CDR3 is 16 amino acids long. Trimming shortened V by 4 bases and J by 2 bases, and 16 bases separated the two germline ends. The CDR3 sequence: CASSTRGQYPYNEQFF. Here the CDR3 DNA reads TGCGCCAGCAGCACCAGAGGACAGTACCCCTACAATGAGCAGTTCTTC.

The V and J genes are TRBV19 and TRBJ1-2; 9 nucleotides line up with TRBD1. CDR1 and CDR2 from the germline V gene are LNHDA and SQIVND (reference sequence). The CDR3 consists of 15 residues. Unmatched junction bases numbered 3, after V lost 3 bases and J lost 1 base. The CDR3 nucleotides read TGTGCCAGTAGTATGGACAGGGGTCTTAACTATGGCTACACCTTC. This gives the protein CASSMDRGLNYGYTF. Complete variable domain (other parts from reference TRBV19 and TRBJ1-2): DGGITQSPKYLFRKEGQNVTLSCEQNLNHDAMYWYRQDPGQGLRLIYYSQIVNDFQKGDIAEGYSVSREKKESFPLTVTSAQKNPTAFYLCASSMDRGLNYGYTFGSGTRLTVV.

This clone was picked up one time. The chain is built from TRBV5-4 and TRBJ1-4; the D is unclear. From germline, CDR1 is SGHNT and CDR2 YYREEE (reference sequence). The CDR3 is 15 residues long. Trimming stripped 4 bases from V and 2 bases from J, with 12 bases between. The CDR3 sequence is CASSPGGQTNEKLFF. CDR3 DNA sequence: TGTGCCAGCAGCCCCGGCGGGCAGACTAATGAAAAACTGTTTTTT.

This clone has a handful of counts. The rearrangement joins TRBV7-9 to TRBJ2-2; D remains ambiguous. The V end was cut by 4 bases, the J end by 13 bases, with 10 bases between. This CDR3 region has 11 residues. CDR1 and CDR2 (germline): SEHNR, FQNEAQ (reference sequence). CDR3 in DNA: TGTGCCAGCAGCTGGCGCCCAGGGCTGTTTTTT. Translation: CASSWRPGLFF.

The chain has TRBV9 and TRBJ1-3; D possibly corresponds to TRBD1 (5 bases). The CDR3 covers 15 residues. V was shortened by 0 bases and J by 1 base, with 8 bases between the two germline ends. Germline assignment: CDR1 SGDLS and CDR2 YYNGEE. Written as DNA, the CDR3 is TGTGCCAGCAGCGTAGCGCAGGGATCTGGAAACACCATATATTTT. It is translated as CASSVAQGSGNTIYF.

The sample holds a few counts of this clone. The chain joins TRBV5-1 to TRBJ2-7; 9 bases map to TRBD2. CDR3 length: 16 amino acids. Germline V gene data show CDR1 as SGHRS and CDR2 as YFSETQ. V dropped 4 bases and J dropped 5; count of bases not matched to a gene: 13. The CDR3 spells CASSPDPGLAAHEQYF. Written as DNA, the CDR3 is TGCGCCAGCAGCCCGGACCCGGGACTAGCCGCGCACGAGCAGTACTTC.

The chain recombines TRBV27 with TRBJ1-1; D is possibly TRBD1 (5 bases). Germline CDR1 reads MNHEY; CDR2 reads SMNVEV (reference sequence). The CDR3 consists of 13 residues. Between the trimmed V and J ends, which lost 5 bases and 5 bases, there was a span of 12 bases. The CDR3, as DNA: TGTGCCAGCAGTCGTGGGGGGTTTACTGAAGCTTTCTTT. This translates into CASSRGGFTEAFF.

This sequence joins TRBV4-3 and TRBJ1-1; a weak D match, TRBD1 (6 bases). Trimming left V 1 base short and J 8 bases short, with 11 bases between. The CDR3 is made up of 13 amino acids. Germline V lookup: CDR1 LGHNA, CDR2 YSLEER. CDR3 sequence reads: CASSQGGQREAFF. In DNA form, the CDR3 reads TGCGCCAGCAGCCAAGGCGGACAGAGAGAAGCTTTCTTT.

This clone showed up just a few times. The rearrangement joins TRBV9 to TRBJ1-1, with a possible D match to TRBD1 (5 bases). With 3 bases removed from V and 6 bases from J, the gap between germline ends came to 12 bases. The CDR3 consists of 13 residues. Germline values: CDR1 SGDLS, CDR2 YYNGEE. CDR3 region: CASSAGPGAEAFF. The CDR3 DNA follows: TGTGCCAGCAGCGCGGGCCCGGGGGCTGAAGCTTTCTTT.

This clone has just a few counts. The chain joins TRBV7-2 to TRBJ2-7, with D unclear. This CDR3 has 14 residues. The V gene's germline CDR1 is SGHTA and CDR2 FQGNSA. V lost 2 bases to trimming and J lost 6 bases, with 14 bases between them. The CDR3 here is CASSLNQFAGEQYF. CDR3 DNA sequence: TGTGCCAGCAGCTTAAATCAGTTTGCTGGCGAGCAGTACTTC.

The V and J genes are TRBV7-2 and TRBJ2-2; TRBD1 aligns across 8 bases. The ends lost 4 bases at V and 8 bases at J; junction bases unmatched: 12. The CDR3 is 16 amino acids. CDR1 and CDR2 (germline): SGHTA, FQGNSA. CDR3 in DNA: TGTGCCAGCAGCTCTCGGACAGGGACCGCTGCTGGGGAGCTGTTTTTT. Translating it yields CASSSRTGTAAGELFF. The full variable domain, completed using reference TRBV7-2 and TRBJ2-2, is GAGVSQSPSNKVTEKGKDVELRCDPISGHTALYWYRQSLGQGLEFLIYFQGNSAPDKSGLPSDRFSAERTGGSVSTLTIQRTQQEDSAVYLCASSSRTGTAAGELFFGEGSRLTVL.

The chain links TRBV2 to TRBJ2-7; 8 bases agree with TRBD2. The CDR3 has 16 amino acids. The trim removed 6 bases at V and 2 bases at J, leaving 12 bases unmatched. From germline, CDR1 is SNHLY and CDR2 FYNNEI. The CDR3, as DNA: TGTGCCAGCAGCGGTGCATCGGGTAGCGGGACCTACGAGCAGTACTTC. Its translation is CASSGASGSGTYEQYF.

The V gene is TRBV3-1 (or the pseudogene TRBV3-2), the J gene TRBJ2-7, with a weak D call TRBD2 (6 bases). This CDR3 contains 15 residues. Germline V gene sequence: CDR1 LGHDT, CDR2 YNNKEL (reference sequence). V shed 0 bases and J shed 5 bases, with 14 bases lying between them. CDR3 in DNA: TGTGCCAGCAGCCAAGATGGGGGGACTGGCCACGAGCAGTACTTC. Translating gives CASSQDGGTGHEQYF.

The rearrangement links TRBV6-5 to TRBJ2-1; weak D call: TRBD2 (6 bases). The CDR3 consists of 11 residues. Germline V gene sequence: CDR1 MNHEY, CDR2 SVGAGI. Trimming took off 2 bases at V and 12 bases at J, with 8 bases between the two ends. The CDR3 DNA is TGTGCCAGCAGTTACGCGGGAAGGCAGTTCTTC. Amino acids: CASSYAGRQFF.

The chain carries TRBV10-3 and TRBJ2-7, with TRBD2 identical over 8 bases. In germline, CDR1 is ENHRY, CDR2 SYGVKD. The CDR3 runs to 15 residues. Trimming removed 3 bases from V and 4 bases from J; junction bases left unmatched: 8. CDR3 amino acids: CAISDGLREAYEQYF. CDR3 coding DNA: TGTGCCATCAGTGACGGGTTGCGGGAGGCATACGAGCAGTACTTC.

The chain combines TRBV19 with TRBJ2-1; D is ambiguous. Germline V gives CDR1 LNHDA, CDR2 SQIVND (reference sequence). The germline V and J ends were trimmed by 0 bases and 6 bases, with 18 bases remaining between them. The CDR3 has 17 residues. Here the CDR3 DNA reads TGTGCCAGTAGTATAGATCACCGAGGCCGCGAGGTCAATGAGCAGTTCTTC. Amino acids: CASSIDHRGREVNEQFF.

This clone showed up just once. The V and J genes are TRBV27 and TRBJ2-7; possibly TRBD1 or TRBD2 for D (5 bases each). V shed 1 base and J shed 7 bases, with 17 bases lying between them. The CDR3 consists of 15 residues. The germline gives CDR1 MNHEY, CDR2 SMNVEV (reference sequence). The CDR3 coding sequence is TGTGCCAGCAGTTTATATCAGGGAGCACGGAATGAGCAGTACTTC. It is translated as CASSLYQGARNEQYF.

DNA for the CDR3: TGTGCCAGCAGTTACTCGAGGACAGGGGGCAATCAGCCCCAGCATTTT. Protein: CASSYSRTGGNQPQHF. This chain connects TRBV6-5 to TRBJ1-5; 9 nucleotides match TRBD1. Germline V gene data show CDR1 as MNHEY and CDR2 as SVGAGI. The CDR3 totals 16 residues. V was clipped by 0 bases and J by 2 bases; unmatched bases: 2.

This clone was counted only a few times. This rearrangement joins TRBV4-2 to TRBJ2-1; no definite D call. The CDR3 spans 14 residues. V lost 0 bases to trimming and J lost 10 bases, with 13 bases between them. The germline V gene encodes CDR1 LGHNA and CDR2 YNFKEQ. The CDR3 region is CASSQEREWSEQFF. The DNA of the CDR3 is TGTGCCAGCAGCCAAGAACGTGAATGGTCAGAGCAGTTCTTC.

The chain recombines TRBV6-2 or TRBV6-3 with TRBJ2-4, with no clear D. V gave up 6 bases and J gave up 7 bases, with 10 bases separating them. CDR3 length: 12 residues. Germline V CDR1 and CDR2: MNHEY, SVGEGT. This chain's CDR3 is CASSPGWNIQYF. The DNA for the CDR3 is TGTGCCAGCAGCCCCGGGTGGAACATTCAGTACTTC.

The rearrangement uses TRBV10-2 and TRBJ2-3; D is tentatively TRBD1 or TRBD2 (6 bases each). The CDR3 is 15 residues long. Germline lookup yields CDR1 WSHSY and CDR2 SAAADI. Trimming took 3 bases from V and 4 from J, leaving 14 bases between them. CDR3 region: CASSDIRGPPDTQYF. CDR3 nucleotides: TGCGCCAGCAGTGATATCCGGGGGCCCCCAGATACGCAGTATTTT.

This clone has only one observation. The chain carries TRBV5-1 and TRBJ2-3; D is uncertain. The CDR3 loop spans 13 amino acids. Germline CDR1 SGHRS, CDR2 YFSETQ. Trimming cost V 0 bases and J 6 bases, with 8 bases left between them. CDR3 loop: CASSLGLMDTQYF. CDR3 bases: TGCGCCAGCAGCTTGGGGTTAATGGATACGCAGTATTTT.

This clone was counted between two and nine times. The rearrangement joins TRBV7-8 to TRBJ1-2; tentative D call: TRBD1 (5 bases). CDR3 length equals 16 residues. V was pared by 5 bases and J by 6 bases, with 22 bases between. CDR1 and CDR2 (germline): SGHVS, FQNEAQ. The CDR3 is CASSDRRVGAGDGYTF. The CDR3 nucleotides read TGTGCCAGCAGCGACCGTAGGGTTGGGGCCGGGGATGGCTACACCTTC.